The 31 T cell receptor beta chains listed next were all sequenced from one sample in a study of shared clonotypes between healthy human individuals. TCRdb keeps only in-frame clones here, not all; method: immunoSEQ multiplex PCR. The sample lists about 490,000 clones, 70% to 85% seen once, with about an eighth in the top ten. The sample was PBMCs. These receptors originate from a woman in her thirties or forties in good health. Some clones in this sample may be carry-over from other donors' samples.

The CDR3 nucleotides are TGTGCCAGCAGTCCTCATATGAGCTCCTACAATGAGCAGTTCTTC. Its translation: CASSPHMSSYNEQFF. The genes are TRBV6-4 and TRBJ2-1; D uncertain. Per the germline V gene, CDR1 is MRHNA and CDR2 is SNTAGT. The germline V and J ends were trimmed by 5 bases and 0 bases, with 11 bases remaining between them. There are 15 residues in the CDR3.

CDR3 nucleotides: TGTGCCACCAGCAGATCAACTAGCGGCCTGAGGAATGAGCAGTTCTTC. This sequence encodes CATSRSTSGLRNEQFF. This chain links TRBV15 with TRBJ2-1, with 8 bases matching TRBD2. The ends lost 2 bases at V and 7 bases at J; junction bases unmatched: 10. The germline CDR1 and CDR2 sequences are LNHNV and YYDKDF (reference sequence). CDR3 length: 16 residues.

This clone was observed a single time. The chain uses TRBV6-5 and TRBJ1-3; D call uncertain. V lost 0 bases to trimming and J lost 3 bases, with 12 bases between them. Germline lookup yields CDR1 MNHEY and CDR2 SVGAGI. The length of the CDR3 is 16 residues. In nucleotides, the CDR3 is TGTGCCAGCAGTTACTCGACGGCCGGGTTTGGAAACACCATATATTTT. Translated: CASSYSTAGFGNTIYF.

CDR3 amino acids: CASSLGVAASTDTQYF. The CDR3 DNA follows: TGTGCCAGCAGCTTAGGGGTAGCGGCTAGCACAGATACGCAGTATTTT. The chain couples TRBV11-3 to TRBJ2-3, with D possibly being TRBD2 (6 bases). The CDR3 is 16 amino acids. Germline V CDR1 and CDR2: SGHNT, YENEEA. The V gene lost 1 base and the J gene lost 0 bases, with 11 bases spanning the gap. The variable domain in full, with the rest retrieved from reference TRBV11-3 and TRBJ2-3, is EAGVVQSPRYKIIEKKQPVAFWCNPISGHNTLYWYLQNLGQGPELLIRYENEEAVDDSQLPKDRFSAERLKGVDSTLKIQPAELGDSAVYLCASSLGVAASTDTQYFGPGTRLTVL.

The chain is built from TRBV5-4 and TRBJ2-2; D is ambiguous. CDR3 length equals 12 residues. The V gene lost 2 bases and the J gene lost 7 bases, with 6 bases spanning the gap. CDR1 is SGHNT and CDR2 is YYREEE in the germline V gene (reference sequence). This chain's CDR3 is CASSFRGGELFF. The CDR3, as DNA: TGTGCCAGCAGCTTCCGTGGCGGGGAGCTGTTTTTT.

V usage is TRBV7-9 and J usage is TRBJ2-5; 13 bases map to TRBD2. Near its end, the DNA agrees better with TRBJ2-7, so the J call may be wrong. Germline lookup yields CDR1 SEHNR and CDR2 FQNEAQ (reference sequence). This CDR3 has 16 residues. Here the CDR3 reads CASSLTGTSGTYEQYF. The CDR3 DNA is TGTGCCAGCAGCCTCACCGGGACTAGCGGGACCTACGAGCAGTACTTC.

As for this clone: A far larger clone is just one base off, so this is likely a read error. The identical CDR3 is also encoded by other nucleotide sequences in the sample. The genes are TRBV7-9 and TRBJ2-7, with D uncertain. Germline-derived CDR1 and CDR2 are SEHNR and FQNEAQ (reference sequence). This CDR3 region has 14 residues. Trimming pared 8 bases from V and 2 bases from J, leaving 16 bases between. This chain's CDR3 is CASGKGDIAYEQYF. Here the CDR3 DNA reads TGTGCCAGCGGGAAAGGAGACATAGCCTACGAGCAGTACTTC.

This clone has a single count. The rearrangement uses TRBV9 and TRBJ2-5; TRBD2 matches 7 bases. The DNA end is a closer match to TRBJ2-7, so the J assignment may be wrong. The CDR3 is 16 residues long. Germline lookup yields CDR1 SGDLS and CDR2 YYNGEE. The CDR3 region has the DNA TGTGCCAGCAGCGTAGAAGTGGGAGGGAGCTCCTACGAGCAGTACTTC. Encoded protein: CASSVEVGGSSYEQYF.

This chain links TRBV19 with TRBJ2-7; TRBD2 might be the D (6 bases). Per germline, CDR1 LNHDA and CDR2 SQIVND (reference sequence). V was pared by 7 bases and J by 3 bases, with 16 bases between. The CDR3 extends over 14 amino acids. The DNA for the CDR3 is TGTGCCAGTAATGGTGGGAGGAACTACTACGAGCAGTACTTC. Its protein is CASNGGRNYYEQYF.

The rearrangement uses TRBV14 and TRBJ2-2; a possible D gene is TRBD2 (6 bases). The germline V gene has CDR1 SGHDN and CDR2 FVKESK. Trimming took 2 bases from V and 4 from J, leaving 8 bases between them. The CDR3 covers 14 residues. DNA of the CDR3: TGTGCCAGCAGCCAAATGGGGGGCACCGGGGAGCTGTTTTTT. Protein sequence: CASSQMGGTGELFF.

The chain is built from TRBV5-5 and TRBJ2-5; D not resolved. V was cut by 1 base and J by 4 bases, with 5 bases left in between. Germline V lookup: CDR1 SGHKS, CDR2 YYEKEE (reference sequence). The CDR3 consists of 12 residues. In nucleotides, the CDR3 is TGTGCCAGCAGCTTGAGCCTAGAGACCCAGTACTTC. Its translation: CASSLSLETQYF.

The V gene is TRBV5-4, the J gene TRBJ2-6; tentative D call: TRBD2 (5 bases). The germline gives CDR1 SGHNT, CDR2 YYREEE (reference sequence). The CDR3 runs to 17 residues. Trimming took off 4 bases at V and 2 bases at J, with 16 bases between the two ends. CDR3 loop: CASSPGGRVTGANVLTF. Written as DNA, the CDR3 is TGTGCCAGCAGCCCCGGAGGTAGGGTCACTGGGGCCAACGTCCTGACTTTC. Drawing the rest from reference TRBV5-4 and TRBJ2-6, the complete variable domain is ETGVTQSPTHLIKTRGQQVTLRCSSQSGHNTVSWYQQALGQGPQFIFQYYREEENGRGNFPPRFSGLQFPNYSSELNVNALELDDSALYLCASSPGGRVTGANVLTFGAGSRLTVL.

J is TRBJ1-1 and V is TRBV9; D gene unclear. Germline CDR1 reads SGDLS; CDR2 reads YYNGEE. V lost 0 bases, J lost 0 bases, and 9 bases lay in between. The CDR3 contains 15 residues. CDR3 coding DNA: TGTGCCAGCAGCGTAGACCCAGGTATGAACACTGAAGCTTTCTTT. Amino acids: CASSVDPGMNTEAFF.

The V and J genes are TRBV7-8 and TRBJ2-5; 8 bases map to TRBD2. V was pared by 5 bases and J by 7 bases, with 18 bases of the junction left unmatched. Germline V gives CDR1 SGHVS, CDR2 FQNEAQ. This CDR3 contains 17 residues. The CDR3, as DNA: TGTGCCAGCAGCCCTCAACTAGCGGAGCAAAGAGGGGGGACCCAGTACTTC. Its translation: CASSPQLAEQRGGTQYF.

This clone has a handful of counts. This chain connects TRBV28 to TRBJ1-2, with D hard to call. The V gene lost 5 bases and the J gene lost 0 bases, with 10 bases spanning the gap. CDR1 and CDR2 from the germline V gene are MDHEN and SYDVKM. CDR3 size: 14 residues. CDR3 in DNA: TGTGCCAGCAGTCCCCCCAGAGCTAACTATGGCTACACCTTC. Protein sequence: CASSPPRANYGYTF.

The V and J genes are TRBV5-1 and TRBJ1-4; D gene unclear. This CDR3 region has 16 residues. Trimming shortened V by 0 bases and J by 4 bases, and 13 bases separated the two germline ends. Germline lookup yields CDR1 SGHRS and CDR2 YFSETQ. CDR3 residues: CASSLERTPFNEKLFF. The CDR3 DNA reads as TGCGCCAGCAGCTTGGAAAGAACCCCGTTTAATGAAAAACTGTTTTTT.

The V call is TRBV28, the J call TRBJ1-5, with D unclear. V lost 3 bases to trimming and J lost 7 bases, with 16 bases between them. The germline gives CDR1 MDHEN, CDR2 SYDVKM. The CDR3 sequence is 15 residues long. The CDR3 nucleotides read TGTGCCAGCAGTTTTAGCAGCTTCGGAGCCCAGCCCCAGCATTTT. This translates into CASSFSSFGAQPQHF.

The chain joins TRBV15 to TRBJ2-4; unclear D gene. Germline V gives CDR1 LNHNV, CDR2 YYDKDF (reference sequence). Trimming cost V 4 bases and J 0 bases, with 7 bases left between them. The CDR3 covers 14 residues. As DNA, the CDR3 is TGTGCCACCAGCATACACCTAGCCAAAAACATTCAGTACTTC. Translating gives CATSIHLAKNIQYF.

The rearrangement joins TRBV6-6 to TRBJ2-7, with TRBD1 as a possible D gene (5 bases). CDR1 and CDR2 from the germline V gene are MNHNY and SVGAGI (reference sequence). The CDR3 is 15 residues long. The V gene lost 2 bases and the J gene lost 1 base, with 12 bases spanning the gap. CDR3 DNA sequence: TGTGCCAGCAGTTACGACAGTAAGCCATCCTACGAGCAGTACTTC. Translated: CASSYDSKPSYEQYF.

The J gene is TRBJ2-5, the V gene TRBV18, with D uncertain. Trimming removed 1 base at V and 2 bases at J, with 11 bases between. Germline values: CDR1 KGHSH, CDR2 LQKENI. CDR3 length equals 15 residues. Here the CDR3 reads CASSPRSDVQETQYF. Here the CDR3 DNA reads TGTGCCAGCTCACCACGGTCAGACGTTCAAGAGACCCAGTACTTC.

The V call is TRBV19, the J call TRBJ2-7; 9 bases align to TRBD1. CDR3 size: 15 residues. Trimming removed 9 bases from V and 4 bases from J; junction bases left unmatched: 13. Germline V gene data show CDR1 as LNHDA and CDR2 as SQIVND (reference sequence). The DNA for the CDR3 is TGTGCCAGCAGCCCCACCGGGACAGGGACTTACGAGCAGTACTTC. Encoded protein: CASSPTGTGTYEQYF. The complete variable domain, with remaining parts taken from reference TRBV19 and TRBJ2-7, reads DGGITQSPKYLFRKEGQNVTLSCEQNLNHDAMYWYRQDPGQGLRLIYYSQIVNDFQKGDIAEGYSVSREKKESFPLTVTSAQKNPTAFYLCASSPTGTGTYEQYFGPGTRLTVT.

This clone was seen once. V and J are TRBV29-1 and TRBJ1-2; no reliable D call. Trimming stripped 4 bases from V and 6 bases from J, with 12 bases between. The CDR3 has 12 amino acids. Germline assignment: CDR1 SQVTM and CDR2 ANQGSEA. CDR3 in amino acids: CSVGVASHGYTF. Here the CDR3 DNA reads TGCAGCGTTGGGGTTGCCAGTCATGGCTACACCTTC.

This clone was found many times. The V call is TRBV28, the J call TRBJ2-5, with 13 bases matching TRBD2. CDR3 size: 15 residues. Germline CDR1 and CDR2: MDHEN and SYDVKM. The V gene end was trimmed by 6 bases and the J gene end by 4 bases; junction bases not matched to a gene: 5. The CDR3 sequence is CASRPGLAGSETQYF. The CDR3 DNA sequence: TGTGCCAGCAGGCCGGGACTAGCGGGATCAGAGACCCAGTACTTC.

The J gene is TRBJ2-5, the V gene TRBV18; D ambiguous. Germline values: CDR1 KGHSH, CDR2 LQKENI. V was cut by 5 bases and J by 4 bases, with 11 bases left in between. This CDR3 is 13 amino acids long. CDR3 sequence (DNA): TGTGCCAGCTCAATCCGTGAACTAGAGACCCAGTACTTC. It is translated as CASSIRELETQYF.

Note on this clone: The junction differs from germline at one of its ends, possibly a read error. V and J are TRBV7-7 and TRBJ1-3; D is unclear. This CDR3 region has 15 residues. The germline gives CDR1 SSHAT, CDR2 FNYEAQ (reference sequence). The CDR3 DNA follows: TGTGCTAGCAGCTTAGCATTCAGAGCTGGAAACACCATATATTTT. Residues: CASSLAFRAGNTIYF.

This clone appeared a single time. The genes are TRBV9 and TRBJ2-7; 11 nucleotides line up with TRBD2. Germline lookup yields CDR1 SGDLS and CDR2 YYNGEE. The ends lost 3 bases at V and 1 base at J; junction bases unmatched: 3. The CDR3 runs to 15 residues. Written as DNA, the CDR3 is TGTGCCAGCAGCGCGGGACTAGCGGAGTCCTACGAGCAGTACTTC. This sequence encodes CASSAGLAESYEQYF.

About this clone: Relative to the germline gene, one junction end is altered; a read error may explain this. The chain carries TRBV7-7 and TRBJ2-2; TRBD2 might be the D (5 bases). The CDR3 has 15 amino acids. Germline CDR1 SSHAT, CDR2 FNYEAQ (reference sequence). The DNA for the CDR3 is TGTGCTAGCAGCGCCGCGACTACTTCCACCGGGGAGCTGTTTTTT. It yields the protein CASSAATTSTGELFF.

The chain joins TRBV19 to TRBJ2-7, with 10 bases that match TRBD2. Looked up from germline, CDR1 is LNHDA and CDR2 is SQIVND (reference sequence). Trimming took 5 bases from V and 9 from J; bases not matched to a gene: 10. The CDR3 has 14 residues. The CDR3 sequence is CASSPLAGVWVQYF. As DNA, the CDR3 is TGTGCCAGTAGTCCGCTAGCGGGAGTCTGGGTGCAGTACTTC.

This sequence joins TRBV10-3 and TRBJ2-5; D is undetermined. V lost 3 bases and J 5 bases, leaving 10 bases between the germline ends. Germline V gene sequence: CDR1 ENHRY, CDR2 SYGVKD. The CDR3 extends over 13 amino acids. The CDR3 bases are TGTGCCATCAGTGAAGAGAGTCAGGAGACCCAGTACTTC. This codes for CAISEESQETQYF.

The rearrangement uses TRBV10-2 and TRBJ2-3; 12 bases fit TRBD2. V dropped 8 bases and J dropped 10; count of bases not matched to a gene: 10. Germline V gene data show CDR1 as WSHSY and CDR2 as SAAADI. CDR3 length equals 14 residues. CDR3 loop: CASRTSGTFGSQYF. The CDR3 nucleotides are TGCGCCAGCCGGACTAGCGGGACTTTCGGGTCGCAGTATTTT.

V usage is TRBV19 and J usage is TRBJ1-1; TRBD1 might be the D (6 bases). Between the trimmed V and J ends, which lost 8 bases and 6 bases, there was a span of 13 bases. The CDR3 is 12 amino acids. Germline-derived CDR1 and CDR2 are LNHDA and SQIVND (reference sequence). The CDR3 sequence: CASRGPAAEAFF. CDR3 nucleotides: TGTGCCAGTCGGGGGCCGGCCGCTGAAGCTTTCTTT.